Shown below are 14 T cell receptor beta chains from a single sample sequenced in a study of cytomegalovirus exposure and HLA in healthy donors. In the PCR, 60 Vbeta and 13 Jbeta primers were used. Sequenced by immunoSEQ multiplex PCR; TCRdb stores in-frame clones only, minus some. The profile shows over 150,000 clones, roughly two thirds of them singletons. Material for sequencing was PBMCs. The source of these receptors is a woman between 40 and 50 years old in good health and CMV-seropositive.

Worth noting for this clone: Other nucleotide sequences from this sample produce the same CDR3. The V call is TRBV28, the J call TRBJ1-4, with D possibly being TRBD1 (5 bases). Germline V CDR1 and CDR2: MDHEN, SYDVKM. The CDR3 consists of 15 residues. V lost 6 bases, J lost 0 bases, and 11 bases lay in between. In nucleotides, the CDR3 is TGTGCCAGCAGCTCGGGGGGGGCAACTAATGAAAAACTGTTTTTT. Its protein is CASSSGGATNEKLFF.

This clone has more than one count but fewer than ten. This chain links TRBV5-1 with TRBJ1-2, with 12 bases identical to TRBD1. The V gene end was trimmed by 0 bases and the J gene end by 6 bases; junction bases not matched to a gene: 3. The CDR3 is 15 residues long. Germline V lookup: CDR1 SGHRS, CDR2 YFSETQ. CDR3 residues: CASSLAGTGGDGYTF. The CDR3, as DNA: TGCGCCAGCAGCTTGGCCGGGACAGGGGGCGATGGCTACACCTTC. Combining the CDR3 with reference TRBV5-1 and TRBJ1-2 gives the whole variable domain KAGVTQTPRYLIKTRGQQVTLSCSPISGHRSVSWYQQTPGQGLQFLFEYFSETQRNKGNFPGRFSGRQFSNSRSEMNVSTLELGDSALYLCASSLAGTGGDGYTFGSGTRLTVV.

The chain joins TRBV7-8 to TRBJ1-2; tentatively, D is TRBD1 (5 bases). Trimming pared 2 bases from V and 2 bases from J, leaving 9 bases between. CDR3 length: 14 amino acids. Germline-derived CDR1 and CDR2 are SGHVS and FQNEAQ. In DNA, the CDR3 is TGTGCCAGCAGCTTATGGGGCGAAAACTATGGCTACACCTTC. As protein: CASSLWGENYGYTF.

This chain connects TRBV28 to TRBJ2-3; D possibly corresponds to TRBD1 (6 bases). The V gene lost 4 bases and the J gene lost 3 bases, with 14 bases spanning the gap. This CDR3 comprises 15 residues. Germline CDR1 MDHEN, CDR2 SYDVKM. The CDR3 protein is CASSSTGGPTDTQYF. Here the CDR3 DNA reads TGTGCCAGCAGTTCGACAGGTGGACCTACAGATACGCAGTATTTT.

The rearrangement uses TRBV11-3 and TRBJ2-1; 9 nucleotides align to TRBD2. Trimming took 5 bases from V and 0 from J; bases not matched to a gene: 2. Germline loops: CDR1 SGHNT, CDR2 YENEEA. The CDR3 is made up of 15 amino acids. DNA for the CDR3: TGTGCCAGCAGCATTAGCGGGAGCTCCTACAATGAGCAGTTCTTC. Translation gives CASSISGSSYNEQFF.

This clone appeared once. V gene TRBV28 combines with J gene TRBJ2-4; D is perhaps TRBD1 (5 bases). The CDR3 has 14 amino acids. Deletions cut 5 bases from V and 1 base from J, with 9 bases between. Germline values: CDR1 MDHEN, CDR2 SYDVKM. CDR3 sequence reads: CASSLAGAKNIQYF. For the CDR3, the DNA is TGTGCCAGCAGTCTGGCAGGGGCCAAAAACATTCAGTACTTC.

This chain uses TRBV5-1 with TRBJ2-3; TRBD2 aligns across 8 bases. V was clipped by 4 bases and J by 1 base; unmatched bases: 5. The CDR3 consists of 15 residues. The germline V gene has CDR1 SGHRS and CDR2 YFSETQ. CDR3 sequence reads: CASSPSGRGTDTQYF. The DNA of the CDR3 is TGCGCCAGCAGCCCTAGCGGGCGGGGCACAGATACGCAGTATTTT.

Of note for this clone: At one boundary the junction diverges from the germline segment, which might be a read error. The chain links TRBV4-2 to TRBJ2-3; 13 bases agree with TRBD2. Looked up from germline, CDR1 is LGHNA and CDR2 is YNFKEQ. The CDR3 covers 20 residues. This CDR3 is CASSQEGLAGLGGSKDTQYF. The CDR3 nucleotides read TGTGCCAGCAGCCAAGAGGGACTAGCGGGACTCGGTGGGAGCAAAGATACGCAGTATTTT.

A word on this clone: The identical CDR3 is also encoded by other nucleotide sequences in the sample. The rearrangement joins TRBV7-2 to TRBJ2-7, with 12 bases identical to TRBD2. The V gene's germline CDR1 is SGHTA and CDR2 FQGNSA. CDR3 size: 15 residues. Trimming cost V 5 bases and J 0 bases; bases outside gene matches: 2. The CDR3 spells CASSPTSGGSYEQYF. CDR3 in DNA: TGTGCCAGCAGCCCGACTAGCGGGGGCTCCTACGAGCAGTACTTC. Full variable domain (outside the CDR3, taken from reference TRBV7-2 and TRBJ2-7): GAGVSQSPSNKVTEKGKDVELRCDPISGHTALYWYRQSLGQGLEFLIYFQGNSAPDKSGLPSDRFSAERTGGSVSTLTIQRTQQEDSAVYLCASSPTSGGSYEQYFGPGTRLTVT.

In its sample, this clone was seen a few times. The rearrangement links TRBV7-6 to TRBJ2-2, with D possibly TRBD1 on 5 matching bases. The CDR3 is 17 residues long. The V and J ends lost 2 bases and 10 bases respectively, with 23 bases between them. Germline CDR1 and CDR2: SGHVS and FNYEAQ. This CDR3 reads CASSLMARALNTEELFF. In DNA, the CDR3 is TGTGCCAGCAGCTTAATGGCCAGGGCACTAAACACAGAGGAGCTGTTTTTT.

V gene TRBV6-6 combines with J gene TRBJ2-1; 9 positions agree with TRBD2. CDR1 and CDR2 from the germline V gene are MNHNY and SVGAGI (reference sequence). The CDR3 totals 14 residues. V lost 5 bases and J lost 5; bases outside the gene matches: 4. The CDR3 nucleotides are TGTGCCAGCAGTAATAGCGGGAGCAACAATGAGCAGTTCTTC. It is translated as CASSNSGSNNEQFF.

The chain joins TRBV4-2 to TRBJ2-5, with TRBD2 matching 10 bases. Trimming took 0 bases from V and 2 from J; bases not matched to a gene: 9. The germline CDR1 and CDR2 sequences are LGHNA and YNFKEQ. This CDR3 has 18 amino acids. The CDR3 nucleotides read TGTGCCAGCAGCCAAGATCTGAGCGGGGGGGGCCCTCAAGAGACCCAGTACTTC. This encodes CASSQDLSGGGPQETQYF.

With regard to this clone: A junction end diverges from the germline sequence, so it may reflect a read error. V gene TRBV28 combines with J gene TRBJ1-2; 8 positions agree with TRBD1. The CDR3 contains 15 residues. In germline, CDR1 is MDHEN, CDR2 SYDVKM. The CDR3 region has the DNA TGTGCCAGCAGTTTCGGACAGGGCCCTAACTATGGCTACCCCTTC. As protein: CASSFGQGPNYGYPF.

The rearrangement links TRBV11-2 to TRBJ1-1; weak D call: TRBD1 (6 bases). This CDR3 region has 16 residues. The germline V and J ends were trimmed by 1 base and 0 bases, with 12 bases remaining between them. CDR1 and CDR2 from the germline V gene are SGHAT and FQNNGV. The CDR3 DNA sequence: TGTGCCAGCAGCTTAGGCAGGGGTTGGGTGAACACTGAAGCTTTCTTT. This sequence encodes CASSLGRGWVNTEAFF.